This is a list of T cell receptor beta chains from one sample in a study of blood T cell repertoires in COVID-19. Assay: immunoSEQ multiplex PCR; the TCRdb copy retains only in-frame clones and omits some. The sample lists over 200,000 clones, approximately 82% occurring once. Sequencing used peripheral blood. Every receptor here comes from a middle-aged man who had recovered from COVID-19. The CDR3 runs from the conserved cysteine through the conserved F or W. D genes are given only for firm matches. Some rows mark clone size as missing; the rest say once, few, many or name a class of expanded clone.

j_gene | v_gene | d_gene | abundance | CDR3aa | CDR3nt
TRBJ2-1 | TRBV7-2 | TRBD2 | NA | CASSLVGGSNYNEQFF | TGTGCCAGCAGCTTAGTGGGCGGGAGTAACTACAATGAGCAGTTCTTC
TRBJ1-2 | TRBV25-1 | TRBD1 | NA | CASSEFSGQNYGYTF | TGTGCCAGCAGTGAATTCTCGGGACAGAACTATGGCTACACCTTC
TRBJ1-5 | TRBV30 | NA | NA | CAWSVSGLFQPQHF | TGTGCCTGGAGTGTGTCAGGGTTGTTTCAGCCCCAGCATTTT
TRBJ2-7 | TRBV6-5 | NA | NA | CASSYSSSYSSYEQYF | TGTGCCAGCAGTTACTCGAGCTCTTACAGCTCCTACGAGCAGTACTTC
TRBJ1-2 | TRBV6-6 | TRBD1 | NA | CASTSRTGNIDGYTF | TGTGCCAGCACCTCTAGGACAGGGAATATAGATGGCTACACCTTC
TRBJ1-1 | TRBV6-5 | TRBD1 | few | CASSRGQIFTEAFF | TGTGCCAGCAGCAGGGGACAGATCTTCACTGAAGCTTTCTTT
TRBJ2-7 | TRBV5-1 | TRBD2 | many | CASSLGSGERGEQYF | TGCGCCAGCAGCTTGGGTAGCGGGGAAAGGGGAGAGCAGTACTTC
TRBJ1-5 | TRBV4-3 | TRBD1 | once | CASSLTGTGNQPQHF | TGCGCCAGCAGCCTCACCGGGACAGGGAATCAGCCCCAGCATTTT
TRBJ2-7 | TRBV6-4 | TRBD1 | NA | CASTDVRGAGGSISSYEQYF | TGTGCCAGCACCGACGTGAGGGGCGCAGGGGGCTCCATTAGCTCCTACGAGCAGTACTTC
TRBJ1-2 | TRBV9 | TRBD1 | NA | CASSLRGDRGPLNYGYTF | TGTGCCAGCAGCCTCCGGGGGGACAGGGGGCCGCTTAACTATGGCTACACCTTC
TRBJ1-2 | TRBV10-3 | TRBD1 | NA | CAIRTALDRGYGYTF | TGTGCCATCAGAACGGCCCTTGACAGGGGCTATGGCTACACCTTC
TRBJ1-5 | TRBV4-1 | NA | few | CASSQETGTSNQPQHF | TGCGCCAGCAGCCAAGAAACAGGGACTAGCAATCAGCCCCAGCATTTT
TRBJ1-2 | TRBV11-2 | NA | NA | CASSPGPGYGYTF | TGTGCCAGCAGCCCAGGCCCAGGGTATGGCTACACCTTC
TRBJ1-2 | TRBV11-3 | TRBD1 | NA | CASSPDRGHGYTF | TGTGCCAGCAGCCCGGACAGGGGGCATGGCTACACCTTC
TRBJ1-1 | TRBV5-5 | NA | NA | CASSLGPVNEAFF | TGTGCCAGCAGCTTGGGGCCCGTAAACGAAGCTTTCTTT
TRBJ1-2 | TRBV27 | NA | NA | CASSFAGAKGYTF | TGTGCCAGCAGTTTTGCGGGGGCGAAGGGGTACACCTTC
TRBJ2-7 | TRBV4-3 | NA | NA | CASSQRGTAPYEQYF | TGCGCCAGCAGCCAACGGGGGACAGCACCCTACGAGCAGTACTTC
TRBJ1-5 | TRBV10-3 | NA | NA | CAISESEVGLGGDQPQHF | TGTGCCATCAGTGAGTCGGAGGTGGGCTTGGGAGGTGATCAGCCCCAGCATTTT
TRBJ1-4 | TRBV11-2 | NA | NA | CASRPSGATNEKLFF | TGTGCCAGCAGACCAAGCGGTGCAACTAATGAAAAACTGTTTTTT
TRBJ1-2 | TRBV7-9 | TRBD1 | NA | CASSSGDSAFSNYGYTF | TGTGCCAGCAGCTCCGGGGACAGCGCCTTTTCTAACTATGGCTACACCTTC
TRBJ1-2 | TRBV7-9 | NA | few | CASSQDTGFVNGYTF | TGTGCCAGCAGCCAGGATACAGGGTTTGTGAATGGCTACACCTTC
TRBJ1-5 | TRBV18 | NA | NA | CASSPEFLQPQHF | TGTGCCAGCTCACCTGAGTTCCTCCAGCCCCAGCATTTT
TRBJ2-7 | TRBV7-8 | NA | NA | CASSLGQSLYYEQYF | TGTGCCAGCAGCTTAGGACAGTCCCTGTACTACGAGCAGTACTTC
TRBJ1-6 | TRBV19 | NA | NA | CASSERGSYNSPLHF | TGTGCCAGTAGTGAACGGGGTTCTTATAATTCACCCCTCCACTTT
TRBJ1-1 | TRBV29-1 | NA | once | CSVGGGRAEAFF | TGCAGCGTTGGGGGGGGGAGAGCTGAAGCTTTCTTT
TRBJ2-3 | TRBV5-1 | TRBD2 | NA | CASKYDGGRDTQYF | TGCGCCAGCAAATATGATGGCGGGAGAGATACGCAGTATTTT
TRBJ2-3 | TRBV10-1 | TRBD2 | NA | CASSESVAGELDTQYF | TGCGCCAGCAGTGAGTCGGTTGCGGGAGAATTGGATACGCAGTATTTT
TRBJ1-4 | TRBV7-9 | TRBD1 | NA | CACGVGTGNEKLFF | TGTGCTTGCGGGGTAGGGACAGGGAATGAAAAACTGTTTTTT
TRBJ2-1 | TRBV3-1/TRBV3-2 | TRBD2 | NA | CASSQDQASGWDEQFF | TGTGCCAGCAGCCAAGATCAGGCTAGCGGGTGGGATGAGCAGTTCTTC
TRBJ1-5 | TRBV6-2/TRBV6-3 | NA | once | CASSYLGTVPNSNQPQHF | TGTGCCAGCAGTTACTTGGGCACAGTTCCGAATAGCAATCAGCCCCAGCATTTT
TRBJ2-1 | TRBV10-3 | TRBD2 | NA | CAIRGTSGGATYNEQFF | TGTGCCATCAGAGGGACTAGCGGGGGGGCCACCTACAATGAGCAGTTCTTC
TRBJ1-2 | TRBV28 | NA | NA | CASSSPAGGRGYTF | TGTGCCAGCAGTTCCCCTGCGGGGGGCCGTGGCTACACCTTC
TRBJ2-3 | TRBV10-3 | TRBD1 | NA | CAIQNRGPRDTQYF | TGTGCCATTCAAAACAGGGGCCCCCGGGATACGCAGTATTTT
TRBJ2-5 | TRBV5-1 | TRBD2 | NA | CASRGGEGLRETQYF | TGCGCCAGCAGGGGTGGGGAGGGCCTTCGAGAGACCCAGTACTTC
TRBJ1-5 | TRBV12-3/TRBV12-4 | NA | NA | CASSRGQPQHF | TGTGCCAGCAGTAGGGGCCAGCCCCAGCATTTT
TRBJ1-2 | TRBV5-1 | TRBD1 | once | CASSSSTGTGMRGYTF | TGCGCCAGCAGCTCCTCGACAGGGACAGGGATGCGGGGCTACACCTTC
TRBJ2-7 | TRBV12-3/TRBV12-4 | NA | NA | CASSLQGGEQYF | TGTGCCAGCAGTTTACAAGGGGGCGAGCAGTACTTC
TRBJ1-2 | TRBV7-9 | NA | NA | CASSKWDTDYGYTF | TGTGCCAGCAGCAAGTGGGACACAGACTATGGCTACACCTTC
TRBJ2-5 | TRBV6-5 | TRBD1 | NA | CASRWTGQTQETQYF | TGTGCCAGCAGATGGACGGGACAGACACAAGAGACCCAGTACTTC
TRBJ1-6 | TRBV3-1/TRBV3-2 | TRBD1 | NA | CASSQQAGGDSPLHF | TGTGCCAGCAGCCAACAGGCAGGGGGTGATTCACCCCTCCACTTT
TRBJ2-1 | TRBV3-1/TRBV3-2 | TRBD2 | NA | CASSWSIRRESYNEQFF | TGTGCCAGCAGCTGGAGCATACGGCGGGAGTCATACAATGAGCAGTTCTTC
TRBJ2-5 | TRBV6-1 | TRBD2 | once | CASSATSGGAIRETQYF | TGTGCCAGCAGTGCGACTAGCGGGGGGGCCATACGAGAGACCCAGTACTTC
TRBJ1-1 | TRBV7-2 | NA | NA | CASSYWTHTPGVAFF | TGTGCCAGCAGCTACTGGACTCACACCCCAGGCGTGGCTTTCTTT
TRBJ2-5 | TRBV29-1 | TRBD2 | NA | CSVDFRGGGGQETQYF | TGCAGCGTTGATTTTCGGGGCGGGGGAGGTCAAGAGACCCAGTACTTC
TRBJ2-7 | TRBV5-6 | NA | NA | CASSFTLTYEQYF | TGTGCCAGCAGCTTTACACTAACCTACGAGCAGTACTTC
TRBJ1-3 | TRBV10-2 | TRBD1 | few | CASSATGISGNTIYF | TGCGCCAGCAGTGCGACAGGGATCTCTGGAAACACCATATATTTT
TRBJ2-7 | TRBV7-9 | NA | NA | CASSVVGASYEQYF | TGTGCCAGCAGCGTGGTGGGGGCGTCCTACGAGCAGTACTTC
TRBJ2-1 | TRBV29-1 | NA | NA | CSGTYFSSSYNEQFF | TGCAGCGGTACCTACTTTTCTAGCTCCTACAATGAGCAGTTCTTC
TRBJ1-1 | TRBV5-1 | NA | once | CASTKNGENTEAFF | TGCGCCAGCACCAAAAACGGGGAGAACACTGAAGCTTTCTTT
TRBJ2-1 | TRBV11-2 | TRBD2 | NA | CASSLDSLAGRGEQFF | TGTGCCAGCAGCTTAGATTCCCTAGCGGGACGGGGTGAGCAGTTCTTC
TRBJ1-2 | TRBV6-2/TRBV6-3 | NA | once | CASSLLQGLGGYTF | TGTGCCAGCAGTCTACTCCAGGGCCTGGGCGGCTACACCTTC
TRBJ1-2 | TRBV7-8 | NA | once | CASSLAHQVGGDYGYTF | TGTGCCAGCAGCTTAGCGCACCAGGTTGGGGGCGACTATGGCTACACCTTC
TRBJ1-1 | TRBV7-9 | NA | once | CATILRESYMNTEAFF | TGTGCCACCATACTCAGGGAATCCTATATGAACACTGAAGCTTTCTTT
TRBJ2-4 | TRBV19 | NA | NA | CASSIVGASAKNIQYF | TGTGCCAGTAGTATCGTGGGAGCGTCGGCCAAAAACATTCAGTACTTC